These 31 T cell receptor beta chains share one sample of origin, sequenced in a study of CD8+ T cells in alopecia areata. cDNA prepared by RNA extraction and subsequent reverse transcription served as the template for sequencing. Sequencing was performed with immunoSEQ multiplex PCR; in TCRdb, only in-frame clones are kept and a portion is missing. The table records around 140,000 clones, about 47% of them present only once. Sequences were derived from CD4+ T cells sorted from blood, sampled at week 0. The receptors stem from a human donor with alopecia areata.

The gene calls are TRBV27 and TRBJ2-1; a weak D match, TRBD1 (5 bases). Germline V gives CDR1 MNHEY, CDR2 SMNVEV (reference sequence). This CDR3 is 14 amino acids long. Trimming took 3 bases from V and 2 from J, leaving 8 bases between them. This chain's CDR3 is CASSLGQTYNEQFF. The DNA of the CDR3 is TGTGCCAGCAGTTTGGGGCAGACCTACAATGAGCAGTTCTTC.

The CDR3 nucleotides are TGCAGCGTTGAAGATAGCTCGGGCATCCTCGGCTACACCTTC. Protein product: CSVEDSSGILGYTF. This chain links TRBV29-1 with TRBJ1-2; D is ambiguous. Trimming shortened V by 0 bases and J by 8 bases, and 16 bases separated the two germline ends. Germline V gene lookup returns CDR1 SQVTM and CDR2 ANQGSEA. This CDR3 spans 14 amino acids.

V usage is TRBV7-9 and J usage is TRBJ2-7; D not resolved. CDR1 is SEHNR and CDR2 is FQNEAQ in the germline V gene (reference sequence). Trimming took 2 bases from V and 2 from J, leaving 7 bases between them. This CDR3 comprises 13 residues. CDR3 bases: TGTGCCAGCAGCTTATCCCCCGCCTACGAGCAGTACTTC. Encoded protein: CASSLSPAYEQYF.

This chain uses TRBV30 with TRBJ1-5; D is ambiguous. The length of the CDR3 is 14 residues. V lost 0 bases and J 8 bases, leaving 14 bases between the germline ends. The germline V gene has CDR1 GTSNPN and CDR2 SVGIG (reference sequence). In DNA form, the CDR3 reads TGTGCCTGGAGTGTAAGTGGGCCCGTTAAGCCCCAGCATTTT. This sequence encodes CAWSVSGPVKPQHF.

This clone was detected a few times. The chain carries TRBV30 and TRBJ1-2, with 7 bases lining up with TRBD1. V lost 5 bases and J lost 2; bases outside the gene matches: 5. The CDR3 extends over 13 amino acids. Germline assignment: CDR1 GTSNPN and CDR2 SVGIG (reference sequence). The CDR3 here is CAWETGSNYGYTF. Written as DNA, the CDR3 is TGTGCCTGGGAGACAGGGTCCAACTATGGCTACACCTTC.

This chain uses TRBV7-9 with TRBJ2-5, with D tentatively TRBD1 (5 bases). Per germline, CDR1 SEHNR and CDR2 FQNEAQ (reference sequence). The V end lost 5 bases, the J end lost 2 bases, and 12 bases lay between the germline ends. The CDR3 runs 14 residues. CDR3 sequence (DNA): TGTGCCAGCAGCCTAAGACAGCCTCAAGAGACCCAGTACTTC. It translates to CASSLRQPQETQYF.

The chain joins TRBV30 to TRBJ1-3; 7 positions agree with TRBD1. There are 15 residues in the CDR3. Per germline, CDR1 GTSNPN and CDR2 SVGIG (reference sequence). J gave up 2 bases and V 2 bases, and 6 bases lay outside the gene matches. CDR3 in DNA: TGTGCCTGGAGTCGAGGGGGCATCACTGGAAACACCATATATTTT. Its protein product is CAWSRGGITGNTIYF.

This clone was found a few times. The rearrangement uses TRBV2 and TRBJ2-3; tentatively, D is TRBD2 (6 bases). The CDR3 extends over 15 amino acids. Trimming cost V 5 bases and J 0 bases, with 12 bases left between them. Per germline, CDR1 SNHLY and CDR2 FYNNEI. This chain's CDR3 is CASSYPSGSTDTQYF. The DNA for the CDR3 is TGTGCCAGCAGTTACCCCAGCGGGAGCACAGATACGCAGTATTTT.

The chain links TRBV7-2 to TRBJ2-7; no clear D. V was trimmed by 1 base and J by 2 bases, leaving 6 bases between them. The CDR3 has 13 residues. Germline V gives CDR1 SGHTA, CDR2 FQGNSA. The CDR3, as DNA: TGTGCCAGCAGCTTAGACCAAACCTACGAGCAGTACTTC. Residues: CASSLDQTYEQYF.

V usage is TRBV30 and J usage is TRBJ2-7; D possibly matches TRBD1 or TRBD2 (6 bases each). This CDR3 contains 12 residues. V shed 8 bases and J shed 5 bases, with 16 bases lying between them. CDR1 and CDR2 from the germline V gene are GTSNPN and SVGIG (reference sequence). The CDR3 loop reads CARASGANEQYF. CDR3 in DNA: TGTGCCCGGGCGTCGGGGGCCAACGAGCAGTACTTC.

The chain has TRBV29-1 and TRBJ1-2; D is unclear. The V gene lost 2 bases and the J gene lost 0 bases, with 4 bases spanning the gap. Per germline, CDR1 SQVTM and CDR2 ANQGSEA. The CDR3 has 12 residues. Here the CDR3 DNA reads TGCAGCGTTGAATCGGCTAACTATGGCTACACCTTC. As protein: CSVESANYGYTF.

This chain connects TRBV6-5 to TRBJ1-3, with 7 positions matching TRBD1. CDR1 MNHEY and CDR2 SVGAGI come from the germline V gene. CDR3 length: 14 residues. V shed 7 bases and J 3 bases; nucleotides not matched to a gene: 6. In DNA form, the CDR3 reads TGTGCCAGCAAAGAAGACAGGGTTGGAAACACCATATATTTT. It translates to CASKEDRVGNTIYF.

The CDR3 sequence: CASSKLAGGIRSYNEQFF. The CDR3, as DNA: TGTGCCAGTAGTAAACTAGCGGGAGGGATACGCTCCTACAATGAGCAGTTCTTC. The chain combines TRBV19 with TRBJ2-1; 13 bases agree with TRBD2. The CDR3 is 18 residues long. Germline CDR1 is LNHDA and CDR2 is SQIVND (reference sequence). Trimming cost V 4 bases and J 0 bases; bases outside gene matches: 6.

This clone was seen more than once but under ten times. This chain links TRBV30 with TRBJ1-2; D may be TRBD1 (5 bases). CDR1 and CDR2 (germline): GTSNPN, SVGIG (reference sequence). The CDR3 has 14 residues. Trimming took 4 bases from V and 4 from J, leaving 16 bases between them. The CDR3 nucleotides are TGTGCCTGGAAGCAGCGGGACCTCATCTATGGCTACACCTTC. Translating it yields CAWKQRDLIYGYTF.

The chain combines TRBV7-8 with TRBJ1-1, with D unclear. CDR3 length: 13 amino acids. The V gene's germline CDR1 is SGHVS and CDR2 FQNEAQ. V was cut by 0 bases and J by 10 bases, with 12 bases left in between. CDR3 DNA sequence: TGTGCCAGCAGCTTAGCACCTGACCGTAGAGCTTTCTTT. It encodes CASSLAPDRRAFF.

V is TRBV5-1 and J is TRBJ1-6; TRBD1 agrees at 8 bases. Trimming removed 0 bases from V and 6 bases from J; junction bases left unmatched: 2. Germline-derived CDR1 and CDR2 are SGHRS and YFSETQ. This CDR3 spans 15 amino acids. Written as DNA, the CDR3 is TGCGCCAGCAGCTTGGGGACAGGGTCTAATTCACCCCTCCACTTT. Its translation: CASSLGTGSNSPLHF.

The chain recombines TRBV7-2 with TRBJ1-4; tentative D call: TRBD1 (6 bases). Germline CDR1 is SGHTA and CDR2 is FQGNSA. The CDR3 is made up of 13 amino acids. The ends were cut back, 3 bases at V and 8 bases at J, with 10 bases in the middle. As DNA, the CDR3 is TGTGCCAGCAGCTTTCTTCAGGGGGAAAAACTGTTTTTT. Its protein is CASSFLQGEKLFF.

The CDR3 DNA sequence: TGCGCCAGCAGCTCGGGACTAGCGGGATACAATGAGCAGTTCTTC. This encodes CASSSGLAGYNEQFF. The chain employs TRBV5-1 and TRBJ2-1; TRBD2 agrees at 13 bases. CDR3 length equals 15 residues. Losses at the gene ends were 3 bases for V and 4 bases for J; bases not matched to a gene: 1. Germline CDR1 is SGHRS and CDR2 is YFSETQ.

The chain recombines TRBV20-1 with TRBJ1-1; D ambiguous. Germline CDR1 reads DFQATT; CDR2 reads SNEGSKA (reference sequence). Trimming shortened V by 6 bases and J by 8 bases, and 10 bases separated the two germline ends. The length of the CDR3 is 10 residues. The CDR3 region has the DNA TGCAGTGCCCTCCGTGTGGAAGCTTTCTTT. It yields the protein CSALRVEAFF.

The CDR3 protein is CASSLGTGGDTQYF. The CDR3 coding sequence is TGCGCCAGCAGCTTAGGGACAGGGGGAGATACGCAGTATTTT. The rearrangement joins TRBV5-1 to TRBJ2-3, with TRBD1 matching 11 bases. The CDR3 has 14 residues. Trimming took 2 bases from V and 5 from J; bases not matched to a gene: 1. Germline CDR1 and CDR2: SGHRS and YFSETQ.

This clone was counted only a few times. This chain connects TRBV9 to TRBJ2-7; maybe TRBD1 (6 bases). The CDR3 contains 13 residues. Germline assignment: CDR1 SGDLS and CDR2 YYNGEE. Trimming cost V 4 bases and J 2 bases, with 10 bases left between them. Here the CDR3 DNA reads TGTGCCAGCAGCTTAGGACAGACCTACGAGCAGTACTTC. It translates to CASSLGQTYEQYF.

The chain is built from TRBV9 and TRBJ2-7; 8 bases map to TRBD1. CDR3 length: 14 residues. The V segment lost 0 bases and the J segment 6 bases; nucleotides outside the gene matches: 5. CDR1 is SGDLS, CDR2 YYNGEE, per germline. The CDR3 spells CASSVAGGPREQYF. For the CDR3, the DNA is TGTGCCAGCAGCGTAGCAGGGGGCCCTCGCGAGCAGTACTTC.

The chain joins TRBV18 to TRBJ1-1; TRBD1 aligns across 7 bases. The germline V gene encodes CDR1 KGHSH and CDR2 LQKENI. V shed 6 bases and J 1 base; nucleotides not matched to a gene: 5. The CDR3 has 14 amino acids. Written as DNA, the CDR3 is TGTGCCAGCTCTCGACAGGGACCGAACACTGAAGCTTTCTTT. Its translation is CASSRQGPNTEAFF. Looking up the rest from reference TRBV18 and TRBJ1-1 gives the full variable domain: NAGVMQNPRHLVRRRGQEARLRCSPMKGHSHVYWYRQLPEEGLKFMVYLQKENIIDESGMPKERFSAEFPKEGPSILRIQQVVRGDSAAYFCASSRQGPNTEAFFGQGTRLTVV.

This clone occurred a few times. Here the CDR3 DNA reads TGCGCCAGCAGCCCGACCGGACTAGCGGCCATCACGGAGCAGTTCTTC. It codes for CASSPTGLAAITEQFF. The chain couples TRBV4-3 to TRBJ2-1; TRBD2 matches at 10 bases. V gave up 4 bases and J gave up 10 bases; unmatched junction bases: 13. The CDR3 totals 16 residues. The germline gives CDR1 LGHNA, CDR2 YSLEER.

The CDR3 reads CASSKGAGTLKETQYF. As DNA, the CDR3 is TGCGCCAGCAGCAAAGGTGCCGGGACACTGAAAGAGACCCAGTACTTC. This chain joins TRBV5-1 and TRBJ2-5, with D possibly TRBD1 on 6 matching bases. V lost 4 bases, J lost 3 bases, and 19 bases lay in between. CDR3 length equals 16 residues. The germline CDR1 and CDR2 sequences are SGHRS and YFSETQ.

This clone was counted only a few times. The chain recombines TRBV30 with TRBJ1-2; 9 bases fit TRBD1. In germline, CDR1 is GTSNPN, CDR2 SVGIG (reference sequence). CDR3 length: 13 residues. V gave up 5 bases and J gave up 3 bases; unmatched junction bases: 4. CDR3 sequence: CAWGTGIDYGYTF. The DNA for the CDR3 is TGTGCCTGGGGGACAGGGATCGACTATGGCTACACCTTC.

The V gene is TRBV4-2, the J gene TRBJ2-1; TRBD2 matches 11 bases. V dropped 4 bases and J dropped 5; count of bases not matched to a gene: 4. This CDR3 has 15 amino acids. Looked up from germline, CDR1 is LGHNA and CDR2 is YNFKEQ. CDR3 amino acids: CASSPPGLADNEQFF. CDR3 DNA sequence: TGTGCCAGCAGCCCGCCGGGACTAGCGGACAATGAGCAGTTCTTC.

This clone turned up a few times. The J gene is TRBJ2-5, the V gene TRBV30, with 9 positions matching TRBD1. The ends lost 1 base at V and 7 bases at J; junction bases unmatched: 13. The germline CDR1 and CDR2 sequences are GTSNPN and SVGIG (reference sequence). The CDR3 runs to 16 residues. DNA of the CDR3: TGTGCCTGGAGTGGGGTCGAGACAGGGGGTGTGGGGACCCAGTACTTC. Its protein is CAWSGVETGGVGTQYF.

The gene calls are TRBV7-2 and TRBJ1-1; D is ambiguous. The CDR3 totals 18 residues. V was clipped by 1 base and J by 0 bases, with 18 bases between them. CDR1 and CDR2 (germline): SGHTA, FQGNSA. CDR3 in amino acids: CASSLVGVRPRMNTEAFF. The CDR3 DNA follows: TGTGCCAGCAGCTTAGTCGGGGTCAGGCCCCGCATGAACACTGAAGCTTTCTTT.

The chain is built from TRBV27 and TRBJ2-1; 9 bases are a match to TRBD2. Germline CDR1 and CDR2: MNHEY and SMNVEV (reference sequence). There are 16 residues in the CDR3. After removal of 7 bases from V and 1 base from J, the junction contained 8 bases not matched to a gene. CDR3 sequence reads: CASTSRLAESYNEQFF. CDR3 in DNA: TGTGCCAGCACCTCAAGACTAGCGGAATCCTACAATGAGCAGTTCTTC.

The genes are TRBV28 and TRBJ2-4, with D tentatively TRBD1 (6 bases). Between the trimmed V and J ends, which lost 3 bases and 13 bases, there was a span of 10 bases. This CDR3 comprises 11 residues. The germline gives CDR1 MDHEN, CDR2 SYDVKM. CDR3 in DNA: TGTGCCAGCAGTTTGCAGGGGTTCCAGTACTTC. Protein sequence: CASSLQGFQYF.